The 11 T cell receptor beta chains reported below all come from one sample, sequenced in a study of blood T cell repertoires in COVID-19. Generated by immunoSEQ multiplex PCR, the TCRdb table keeps only in-frame clones and is missing some. The data hold a few hundred thousand clones, with 85% observed a single time. Specimen: PBMCs or T cells enriched from blood (not recorded which). These receptors all stem from a middle-aged man who had recovered from COVID-19.

This chain joins TRBV5-5 and TRBJ2-7; 12 nucleotides agree with TRBD1. This CDR3 is 15 amino acids long. Germline-derived CDR1 and CDR2 are SGHKS and YYEKEE (reference sequence). V was pared by 4 bases and J by 4 bases, with 6 bases of the junction left unmatched. CDR3 loop: CASSRGQGAQYEQYF. CDR3 bases: TGTGCCAGCAGCCGGGGACAGGGGGCGCAATACGAGCAGTACTTC.

The CDR3 sequence: CAGSGGGGEQFF. As DNA, the CDR3 is TGTGCCGGCTCCGGGGGAGGGGGTGAGCAGTTCTTC. The chain is built from TRBV11-3 and TRBJ2-1, with TRBD2 as a possible D gene (7 bases). The V and J ends lost 11 bases and 9 bases respectively, with 17 bases between them. Per germline, CDR1 SGHNT and CDR2 YENEEA. The CDR3 is 12 residues long.

Details on this clone: At one end, the junction sequence differs from germline, possibly due to a read error. The gene calls are TRBV29-1 and TRBJ1-2; 7 bases are shared with TRBD1. The germline V gene encodes CDR1 SQVTM and CDR2 ANQGSEA. The CDR3 runs to 11 residues. Written as DNA, the CDR3 is TGCAGCGTTGAAGGGCCGGGACAGAAGATCTTC. Translation gives CSVEGPGQKIF.

This chain links TRBV28 with TRBJ1-1; TRBD1 matches at 9 bases. CDR1 and CDR2 (germline): MDHEN, SYDVKM. Trimming at V came to 5 bases and at J to 0 bases, leaving 7 bases not matched to a gene. The CDR3 totals 16 residues. The CDR3: CASSPQGATMNTEAFF. In DNA, the CDR3 is TGTGCCAGCAGTCCACAGGGGGCGACCATGAACACTGAAGCTTTCTTT.

V and J are TRBV2 and TRBJ2-4; maybe TRBD1 (6 bases). Trimming cost V 6 bases and J 7 bases, with 19 bases left between them. The CDR3 extends over 15 amino acids. From germline, CDR1 is SNHLY and CDR2 FYNNEI. The CDR3 sequence: CASSGATGPGNIQYF. In nucleotides, the CDR3 is TGTGCCAGCAGCGGGGCGACAGGACCGGGGAACATTCAGTACTTC.

The CDR3 is CASSLLGLAGGGDEQFF. The CDR3 bases are TGTGCCAGCAGCTTATTGGGACTAGCGGGAGGTGGGGATGAGCAGTTCTTC. The chain links TRBV7-3 to TRBJ2-1; 15 bases fit TRBD2. V trimming: 2 bases; J trimming: 8 bases; junction bases outside the gene matches: 7. CDR3 length: 17 residues. Germline V lookup: CDR1 SGHTA, CDR2 FQGTGA.

The chain recombines TRBV6-2 or TRBV6-3 with TRBJ2-7; TRBD2 is a possible D gene (6 bases). V was shortened by 2 bases and J by 2 bases, with 16 bases between the two germline ends. This CDR3 region has 16 residues. The germline gives CDR1 MNHEY, CDR2 SVGEGT. CDR3 in amino acids: CASSYNLARPTYEQYF. CDR3 nucleotides: TGTGCCAGCAGTTACAATCTAGCGCGGCCGACCTACGAGCAGTACTTC.

V gene TRBV14 combines with J gene TRBJ2-7, with a possible D match to TRBD2 (6 bases). V lost 0 bases and J 4 bases, leaving 16 bases between the germline ends. CDR3 length equals 16 residues. Germline values: CDR1 SGHDN, CDR2 FVKESK. CDR3 protein: CASSQDARTTKYEQYF. The CDR3 nucleotides read TGTGCCAGCAGCCAAGATGCGAGGACTACAAAATACGAGCAGTACTTC.

The rearrangement links TRBV7-9 to TRBJ1-2, with 7 nucleotides matching TRBD1. This CDR3 is built from 15 residues. V trimming: 6 bases; J trimming: 0 bases; junction bases outside the gene matches: 7. Germline-derived CDR1 and CDR2 are SEHNR and FQNEAQ (reference sequence). CDR3 bases: TGTGCCAGCAGACCCGACAGGGAAGCTAACTATGGCTACACCTTC. Protein product: CASRPDREANYGYTF.

J is TRBJ1-1 and V is TRBV11-2; possibly TRBD1 for D (5 bases). CDR3 length: 13 residues. Germline assignment: CDR1 SGHAT and CDR2 FQNNGV. Between the trimmed V and J ends, which lost 3 bases and 6 bases, there was a span of 11 bases. DNA for the CDR3: TGTGCCAGCAGCTTGCGGGGGATGGCTGAAGCTTTCTTT. Translating gives CASSLRGMAEAFF.

The chain links TRBV19 to TRBJ1-5; 11 nucleotides align to TRBD1. Germline V gene data show CDR1 as LNHDA and CDR2 as SQIVND (reference sequence). The CDR3 is 15 amino acids. V shed 5 bases, J shed 7 bases, and the junction held 7 bases outside the gene matches. Here the CDR3 reads CASSLPGQGEQPQHF. CDR3 sequence (DNA): TGTGCCAGTAGTCTTCCGGGACAGGGGGAACAGCCCCAGCATTTT. Filled out from reference TRBV19 and TRBJ1-5, the complete variable domain reads DGGITQSPKYLFRKEGQNVTLSCEQNLNHDAMYWYRQDPGQGLRLIYYSQIVNDFQKGDIAEGYSVSREKKESFPLTVTSAQKNPTAFYLCASSLPGQGEQPQHFGDGTRLSIL.